This TCR beta chain appears in the sequencing data of a study of response to subunit inactivated influenza vaccine. General observations from the study: There was a suggestion from the authors that each seasonal influenza vaccination recruits few new T cells.

TCRdb ran MiXCR on the RT-PCR reads and lists one entry per CDR3 protein. The sample includes about 530,000 distinct CDR3 sequences, 10% to 15% of them seen just once. Only a few counts were recorded for this clonotype. Its matching antigen is unknown. CDR1 is DFQATT, CDR2 SNEGSKA, per germline (reference sequence). CDR3 length equals 13 residues. V was clipped by 0 bases and J by 7 bases; unmatched bases: 6. The origin of this receptor is a man over 45 who received an inactivated influenza vaccine. This sequence joins TRBV20-1 and TRBJ2-7, with 7 positions matching TRBD2. The sample in question was PBMCs from blood, obtained on the day of vaccination. The CDR3 sequence is CSAREAGLAEQYF. The CDR3, as DNA: TGCAGTGCTAGAGAAGCGGGATTGGCGGAGCAGTACTTC.